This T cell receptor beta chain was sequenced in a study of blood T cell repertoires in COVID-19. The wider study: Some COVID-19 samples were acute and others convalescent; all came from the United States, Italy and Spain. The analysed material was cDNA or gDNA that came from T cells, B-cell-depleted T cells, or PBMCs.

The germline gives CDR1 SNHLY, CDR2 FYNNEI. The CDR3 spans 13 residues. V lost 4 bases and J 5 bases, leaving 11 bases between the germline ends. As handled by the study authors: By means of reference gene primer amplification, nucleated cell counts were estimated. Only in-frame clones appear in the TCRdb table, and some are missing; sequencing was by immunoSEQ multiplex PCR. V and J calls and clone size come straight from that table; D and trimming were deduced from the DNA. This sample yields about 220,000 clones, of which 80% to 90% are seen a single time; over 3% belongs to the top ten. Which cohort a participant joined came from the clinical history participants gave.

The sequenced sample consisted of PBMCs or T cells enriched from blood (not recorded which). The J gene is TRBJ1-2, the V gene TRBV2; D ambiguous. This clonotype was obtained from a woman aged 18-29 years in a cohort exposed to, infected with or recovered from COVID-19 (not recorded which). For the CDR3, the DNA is TGTGCCAGCAGTGTGGGTCAGAGGTATGGCTACACCTTC. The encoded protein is CASSVGQRYGYTF.